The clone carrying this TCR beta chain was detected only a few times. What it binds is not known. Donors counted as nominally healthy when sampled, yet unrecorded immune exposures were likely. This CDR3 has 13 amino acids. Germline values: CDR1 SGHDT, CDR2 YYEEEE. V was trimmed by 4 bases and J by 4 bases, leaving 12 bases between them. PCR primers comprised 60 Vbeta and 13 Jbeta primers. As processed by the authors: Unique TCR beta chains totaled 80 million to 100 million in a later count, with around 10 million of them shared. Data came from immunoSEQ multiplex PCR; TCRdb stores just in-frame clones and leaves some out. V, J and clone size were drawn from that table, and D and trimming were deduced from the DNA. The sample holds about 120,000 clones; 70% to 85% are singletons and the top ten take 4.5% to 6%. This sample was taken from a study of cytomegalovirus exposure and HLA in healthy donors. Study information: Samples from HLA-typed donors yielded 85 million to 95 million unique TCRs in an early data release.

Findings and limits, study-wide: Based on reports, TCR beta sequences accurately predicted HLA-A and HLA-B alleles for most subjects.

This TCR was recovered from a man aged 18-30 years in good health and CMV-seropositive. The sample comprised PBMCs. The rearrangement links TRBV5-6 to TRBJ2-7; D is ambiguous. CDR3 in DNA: TGTGCCAGCAGCATCGACTTGGAATACGAGCAGTACTTC. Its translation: CASSIDLEYEQYF.